This T cell receptor (beta chain) appears in the sequencing data of a study of cytomegalovirus exposure and HLA in healthy donors. The overall study: Sequencing of 180 million or so T cells in an earlier analysis found some 100 million unique TCR beta sequences.

Deletions cut 2 bases from V and 2 bases from J, with 4 bases between. Germline CDR1 is MNHEY and CDR2 is SMNVEV (reference sequence). The CDR3 length is 13 residues. Amplification used 60 Vbeta primers and 13 Jbeta primers. The assay was immunoSEQ multiplex PCR, and TCRdb's table has in-frame clones only and misses some. The sample consists of 130,000 to 150,000 clones, roughly 76% of them appearing once. The chain recombines TRBV27 with TRBJ1-3; no clear D. The specimen sequenced was PBMCs. The sequence was collected from a human donor in good health. CDR3 in DNA: TGTGCCAGCAGTTTAGGCCCTGGAAACACCATATATTTT. The encoded protein is CASSLGPGNTIYF.